This TCR beta chain was recorded in a study of a mutant IDH1 vaccine in newly diagnosed glioma (dated by TCRdb to the early 2020s). With respect to the entire study: Of the roughly 31 treated patients, about 60% were male and about 40% were female, and the mean age was approximately 39 years. Before enrollment, patients had received standard therapy of radiotherapy alone, temozolomide alone, or radiochemotherapy with temozolomide; most received the combination. Peripheral blood was drawn at six visits: V03 (baseline), V05, V07, V10, V12 and V13. Longitudinal TCRB deep sequencing was performed for approximately 24 treated patients wherever samples were available for exploratory analyses. General conclusions and limits of the study: The authors noted that analyses of patient blood samples could not be reproduced because of sample limitations. Availability determined which PBMC samples were chosen for TCRB deep sequencing. Immune responses induced by the vaccine were seen in around 93% of patients across multiple MHC alleles. Pseudoprogression seemed to be unrelated to changes in the top peripheral T cell clonotypes found by TCRB sequencing.

Receptor libraries were prepared by the immunoSEQ multiplex PCR assay. Following the manufacturer's protocol, the hsTCRB Kit was used to amplify rearranged TCR beta chain sequences. TCRB libraries were sequenced on an Illumina MiSeq. Under the source paper's analysis protocol: The proprietary platform of the kit vendor was used for demultiplexing, trimming and gene mapping. In its TCRdb copy, this immuneACCESS table keeps in-frame sequences only and misses some clones. Where compared with another copy, unresolved V genes explain less than half of these, and the others have no known cause. The V and J calls and clone size are taken from that table; D and trimming were inferred from the DNA. For this sample the table gives 45,000 to 70,000 clones, of which 91% were detected only once. The ten largest clones represent around 2.5% of the sample. The sample's time point label is to be understood as: baseline, week 1 (first vaccination visit). Reading the label with the study, this specimen's treatment or condition is: pre-vaccination baseline after standard-of-care therapy. Donors had newly diagnosed WHO grade 3 or 4 IDH1-mutant astrocytomas with loss of nuclear ATRX. The samples were drawn from NOA16, a multicentre, single-arm, open-label phase I trial in Germany that tested a mutant IDH1 peptide vaccine in humans for the first time. Blood drawn at visit V03 was used as the baseline sample for immunogenicity testing. Genomic DNA for TCRB sequencing was isolated from EDTA blood with the DNeasy Blood and Tissue Kit.

From the cysteine through the phenylalanine, the CDR3 covers 18 amino acids. Here the CDR3 DNA is all that survives: 54 bases in frame from base 1. The CDR1 and CDR2 encoded by the germline V gene are LGHNA and YSLEER. V and J lose 0 bases and 0 bases, and a span of 15 bases separates them. A word on this clone: The antigen it binds to is not known. Base qualities are not provided; no much larger clone lies one nucleotide away.

This sequence uses TRBV4-3 and TRBJ2-1; a tentative D match to TRBD2 spans 5 bases. Source: PBMCs, taken from a glioma patient treated with radiotherapy, temozolomide or both. This clonotype was sampled from a man aged 50-59 years with glioma. In nucleotide form, the sequence is TGCGCCAGCAGCCAAGATCTAGGCGGGTCGAGCTCCTACAATGAGCAGTTCTTC. Its protein product is CASSQDLGGSSSYNEQFF.